A selection of T cell receptor beta chains follows, all from one sample in a study of memory CD4+ T cells and cytomegalovirus serostatus. Clones were sequenced by immunoSEQ multiplex PCR, and TCRdb holds only the in-frame ones, with some missing. The profile shows roughly 54,000 clones, around 77% of them singletons. The sample was memory CD4+ T cells from blood. These TCRs come from an adult in good health and CMV-seronegative. The CDR3 runs from the conserved cysteine through the conserved F or W.

V	J	CDR3
TRBV2	TRBJ1-1	CASRVRGVGTEAFF
TRBV5-1	TRBJ1-4	CASSEGQYNEKLFF
TRBV15	TRBJ2-7	CATSTELAGRPYEQYF
TRBV7-8	TRBJ2-5	CASSLFGTSGSRETQYF
TRBV5-1	TRBJ1-3	CASSLVGYGNTIYF
TRBV27	TRBJ2-4	CASSSLADIQNIQYF
TRBV6-5	TRBJ2-1	CASSRTPRAYEQFF
TRBV7-2	TRBJ1-2	CASSSGMTYTNYGYTF
TRBV18	TRBJ1-3	CASSPPQRGPGNTIYF
TRBV7-2	TRBJ1-2	CASSAGGGTGSGYTF
TRBV7-7	TRBJ2-5	CASSLGAGTETQYF
TRBV10-3	TRBJ2-7	CATSMGTGISEQYF
TRBV15	TRBJ2-3	CATSRDRLAGGSGSQYF
TRBV28	TRBJ2-1	CASSYAFRTRGYNEQFF
TRBV7-9	TRBJ1-1	CASSFYRGSYTEAFF
TRBV7-2	TRBJ2-1	CASSLASSGGAHEQFF
TRBV18	TRBJ1-2	CASSPGRQREDYGYTF
TRBV7-8	TRBJ2-3	CASSPSLAGETSITQYF
TRBV7-6	TRBJ2-2	CASSLVQNTGELFF
TRBV5-6	TRBJ2-5	CASSPGTSREETQYF
TRBV5-6	TRBJ1-2	CASSSAAGGNYGYTF
TRBV7-2	TRBJ2-2	CASSLALITVGELFF
TRBV6-5	TRBJ2-7	CASSSGLAGGYEQYF
TRBV7-2	TRBJ2-3	CASSLSPGDTQYF
TRBV19	TRBJ1-3	CASRPGHFSGNTIYF
TRBV11-2	TRBJ2-5	CASSWIGLQETQYF
TRBV10-1	TRBJ2-2	CASSQVRTGELFF
TRBV19	TRBJ1-1	CASSLRDRDVAFF
TRBV11-2	TRBJ1-1	CASSFGSGMNTEAFF
TRBV29-1	TRBJ1-2	CSADRTGSGGGYTF
TRBV7-2	TRBJ2-3	CASSPRQGGSTDTQYF
TRBV19	TRBJ2-2	CASSKGSGELFF
TRBV15	TRBJ1-1	CATSRDLGGNTEAFF